The clone carrying this TCR beta chain was seen only once. The antigen is not known. A spike-in of synthetic TCR analog templates was added to each PCR. Repertoires were generated with immunoSEQ multiplex PCR, while TCRdb's copy carries only in-frame clones and drops some. The sample shows fewer than 60,000 clones, 85% of them seen only once. As for time point: pretreatment peripheral blood. Patients' urothelial carcinoma was locally advanced or metastatic. This sample is part of a study of PD-L1 blockade in urothelial cancer. Regarding the study as a whole: It was durable-benefit patients whose tumor-associated blood clones expanded more at 3 weeks.

CDR1 is SNHLY, CDR2 FYNNEI, per germline. With 7 bases removed from V and 0 bases from J, the gap between germline ends came to 15 bases. The CDR3 has 15 amino acids. This material consisted of PBMCs, taken around atezolizumab (anti-PD-L1) treatment. The receptor was isolated from a man between 65 and 85 years old with urothelial cancer. This chain joins TRBV2 and TRBJ2-5, with D possibly being TRBD2 (5 bases). CDR3 in DNA: TGTGCCAGCACACCACCAAACGGGAACCAAGAGACCCAGTACTTC. Translation gives CASTPPNGNQETQYF.